The T cell receptor beta chain under discussion was sequenced for a study of T cell responses to AZD1222 COVID-19 vaccine. This CDR3 comprises 17 residues. V was clipped by 7 bases and J by 7 bases, with 27 bases between them. Germline V gene lookup returns CDR1 SGHRS and CDR2 YFSETQ. TCRdb's table, derived via immunoSEQ multiplex PCR, lists solely in-frame clones and lacks some. The sample carries some 150,000 clones, approximately 90% recorded once. The clonotype was recovered from an adult who received the AZD1222 COVID-19 vaccine. This specimen was peripheral blood, taken 28 days after the second AZD1222 dose. The V call is TRBV5-1, the J call TRBJ2-1, with a tentative D call TRBD1 (5 bases). CDR3 nucleotide sequence: TGCGCCAGCGGTACGGGCCCGGGCCATTCTCAGGGAAATGAGCAGTTCTTC. Translating it yields CASGTGPGHSQGNEQFF.